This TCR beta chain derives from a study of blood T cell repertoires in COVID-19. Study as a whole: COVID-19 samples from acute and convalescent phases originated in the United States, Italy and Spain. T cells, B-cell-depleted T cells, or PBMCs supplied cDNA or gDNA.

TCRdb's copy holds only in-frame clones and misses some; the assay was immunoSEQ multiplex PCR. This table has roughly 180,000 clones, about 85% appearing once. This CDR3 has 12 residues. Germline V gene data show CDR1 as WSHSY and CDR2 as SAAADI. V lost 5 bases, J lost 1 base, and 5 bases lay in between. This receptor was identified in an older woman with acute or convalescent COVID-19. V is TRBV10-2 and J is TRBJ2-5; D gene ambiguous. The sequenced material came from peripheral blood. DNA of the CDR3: TGCGCCAGCAGTTTCAGCCAAGAGACCCAGTACTTC. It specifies CASSFSQETQYF.